The T cell receptor (beta chain) under discussion was sequenced for a study of blood T cell repertoires in COVID-19. Cohort 3 recovered donors had two negative PCRs, clearance, or symptom resolution. In the original analysis: Estimates of nucleated cell counts were drawn from the amplification of reference gene primers. Profiled with immunoSEQ multiplex PCR; TCRdb holds only in-frame clones, not every one. V and J calls and clone size are given by that table; D and trimming were obtained from the DNA. This sample yields around 300,000 clones, of which 85% to 90% are seen a single time; 2% to 2.5% belongs to the top ten. The CDR3 sequence is 13 residues long. With 5 bases removed from V and 5 bases from J, the gap between germline ends came to 11 bases. Germline V gene sequence: CDR1 SGHVS, CDR2 FNYEAQ.

What was sequenced was PBMCs or T cells enriched from blood (not recorded which). This TCR was recovered from a woman between 18 and 29 years old who had recovered from COVID-19. The chain uses TRBV7-6 and TRBJ2-3; TRBD1 is a possible D gene (5 bases). CDR3 bases: TGTGCCAGCAGCATCACAGGTTTAGATACGCAGTATTTT. Translating gives CASSITGLDTQYF.